This section outlines one TCR beta chain sequence together with its context. This sample is drawn from a study of CD8 T cells in Susac syndrome. RNA in amounts of about 0.45 to 1 ug was reverse transcribed with random hexamers. Multiplex immunoSEQ PCR targeted 54 Vbeta and 13 Jbeta TCR beta segments. TCRdb analysed the immunoSEQ multiplex PCR reads with MiXCR anew, one entry per CDR3 protein. The repertoire holds about 400,000 distinct CDR3 sequences, with around 85% as singletons. The V end was cut by 3 bases, the J end by 0 bases, with 6 bases between. Germline V gives CDR1 DFQATT, CDR2 SNEGSKA (reference sequence). The CDR3 contains 13 residues. In blood CD8+ and CD4+ T cells, TCR beta underwent sequencing.

This sequence originates from a human donor with multiple sclerosis. The chain joins TRBV20-1 to TRBJ2-1, with no clear D. The material sequenced was CD8+ T cells from PBMCs. The CDR3 DNA reads TGCAGTGCTAGCGTCCCCTCCTACAATGAGCAGTTCTTC. Translated: CSASVPSYNEQFF.